This entry lists 10 T cell receptor beta chains sequenced from one sample in a study of shared clonotypes between healthy human individuals. Positively selected for CCR7, the CD45RO-negative cells used as naive CD8 cells excluded terminally differentiated effector memory CD45RA+ cells. Sequencing was performed with immunoSEQ multiplex PCR; in TCRdb, only in-frame clones are kept and a portion is missing. The data show some 2 million clones, around 96% seen once. Sequencing was performed on naive CD8+ T cells sorted from blood. These receptors all stem from a man aged 18 to 30 in good health.

The gene calls are TRBV10-3 and TRBJ2-1; D is perhaps TRBD1 or TRBD2 (5 bases each). The CDR3 spans 15 residues. The V end was cut by 2 bases, the J end by 5 bases, with 13 bases between. The germline gives CDR1 ENHRY, CDR2 SYGVKD. The CDR3 coding sequence is TGTGCCATCAGTGAGACCGGGACCGCCGACAATGAGCAGTTCTTC. This sequence encodes CAISETGTADNEQFF.

The rearrangement joins TRBV11-2 to TRBJ1-2, with unresolved D. The V and J ends lost 6 bases and 4 bases respectively, with 12 bases between them. The CDR3 consists of 13 residues. Germline V gene sequence: CDR1 SGHAT, CDR2 FQNNGV. CDR3 protein: CASRPDGSYGYTF. CDR3 nucleotides: TGTGCCAGCAGGCCTGACGGCTCCTATGGCTACACCTTC.

The rearrangement joins TRBV27 to TRBJ2-7, with D unresolved. V lost 1 base and J lost 1, with 14 bases in between. The CDR3 consists of 16 residues. The germline V gene encodes CDR1 MNHEY and CDR2 SMNVEV (reference sequence). CDR3 coding DNA: TGTGCCAGCAGTTTATGGGCCGGAACCGAATCCTACGAGCAGTACTTC. Its translation is CASSLWAGTESYEQYF.

The chain has TRBV4-1 and TRBJ2-7; D not resolved. The CDR3 is made up of 15 amino acids. Per germline, CDR1 MGHRA and CDR2 YSYEKL. V gave up 0 bases and J gave up 1 base, with 10 bases separating them. CDR3 sequence (DNA): TGCGCCAGCAGCCAAGATCGGCTAGAATCCTACGAGCAGTACTTC. This translates into CASSQDRLESYEQYF.

J is TRBJ1-4 and V is TRBV19; D gene ambiguous. The germline V gene encodes CDR1 LNHDA and CDR2 SQIVND (reference sequence). The CDR3 contains 13 residues. V was trimmed by 3 bases and J by 13 bases, leaving 15 bases between them. CDR3 sequence reads: CASSMTGLAGLFF. The CDR3 DNA reads as TGTGCCAGTAGTATGACCGGGCTAGCGGGACTGTTTTTT. The whole variable domain, remainder taken from reference TRBV19 and TRBJ1-4, is DGGITQSPKYLFRKEGQNVTLSCEQNLNHDAMYWYRQDPGQGLRLIYYSQIVNDFQKGDIAEGYSVSREKKESFPLTVTSAQKNPTAFYLCASSMTGLAGLFFGSGTQLSVL.

The chain has TRBV6-1 and TRBJ2-7, with 11 bases that match TRBD2. After removal of 2 bases from V and 3 bases from J, the junction contained 6 bases not matched to a gene. Germline V CDR1 and CDR2: MNHNS, SASEGT. This CDR3 is built from 16 residues. CDR3 coding DNA: TGTGCCAGCAGTGAATCTAGCGGGAGGCTTATCTACGAGCAGTACTTC. Translating it yields CASSESSGRLIYEQYF.

V is TRBV4-1 and J is TRBJ1-2, with 10 positions matching TRBD1. The germline CDR1 and CDR2 sequences are MGHRA and YSYEKL. Germline trimming cut 4 bases from V and 2 bases from J; bases unmatched to any gene: 7. This CDR3 is built from 16 residues. In DNA form, the CDR3 reads TGCGCCAGCAGCCCCGACAGGGGGCCTTTGAACTATGGCTACACCTTC. It is translated as CASSPDRGPLNYGYTF.

The chain carries TRBV5-1 and TRBJ2-1, with 7 bases matching TRBD2. The CDR3 extends over 15 amino acids. J was trimmed by 1 base and V by 1 base; bases with no gene match: 2. Germline CDR1 SGHRS, CDR2 YFSETQ. CDR3 sequence (DNA): TGCGCCAGCAGCTTGTGGGAGGGGTCCTACAATGAGCAGTTCTTC. It yields the protein CASSLWEGSYNEQFF.

This clone was observed a few times. The gene calls are TRBV6-1 and TRBJ1-2; no clear D gene. V was trimmed by 3 bases and J by 2 bases, leaving 7 bases between them. Germline V CDR1 and CDR2: MNHNS, SASEGT. The length of the CDR3 is 13 residues. CDR3 in DNA: TGTGCCAGCAGTGAGGCCATCAACTATGGCTACACCTTC. Translating it yields CASSEAINYGYTF.

The chain uses TRBV6-5 and TRBJ2-7; 8 bases are shared with TRBD1. Germline values: CDR1 MNHEY, CDR2 SVGAGI. V trimming: 0 bases; J trimming: 0 bases; junction bases outside the gene matches: 4. The CDR3 is 16 amino acids. CDR3 DNA: TGTGCCAGCAGTTACTCGGTCACAGGGGGCTCCTACGAGCAGTACTTC. Its translation is CASSYSVTGGSYEQYF.